The text below deals with one TCR beta chain. This entry comes from a study of blood T cell repertoires in COVID-19. The wider study: Acute and convalescent COVID-19 samples came from the United States, Italy and Spain.

Germline lookup yields CDR1 MNHNY and CDR2 SVGAGI (reference sequence). CDR3 length: 14 residues. V shed 2 bases and J shed 4 bases, with 10 bases lying between them. Data came from immunoSEQ multiplex PCR; TCRdb stores just in-frame clones and leaves some out. Of 400,000 to 450,000 clones detected, 86% appear once; the ten largest clones hold about 1.5%. Sequenced input: peripheral blood. This chain links TRBV6-6 with TRBJ2-3, with unresolved D. This clonotype was obtained from a woman aged 25 to 39 with active or convalescent COVID-19. The CDR3 sequence: CASSYNRFSDTQYF. The CDR3 DNA reads as TGTGCCAGCAGTTACAATCGGTTTTCAGATACGCAGTATTTT.